This TCR beta chain was captured by sequencing in a study of Graves' ophthalmopathy and Graves' hyperthyroidism. The germline V gene encodes CDR1 DFQATT and CDR2 SNEGSKA (reference sequence). This CDR3 has 14 residues. V was shortened by 3 bases and J by 5 bases, with 16 bases between the two germline ends. The authors amplified TCR beta CDR3 regions from RNA transcripts. Investigators did first-round RT-PCR with HTBI primers, then second-round multiplex PCR. TCRdb re-called the multiplex PCR reads through MiXCR, storing one row per CDR3 protein. Of around 1.1 million distinct CDR3 sequences listed, about 35% were seen once; the top ten hold around 10%. This clonotype was seen more than once but under ten times.

This TCR came from an adult man with Graves' hyperthyroidism. Specimen: peripheral blood or thyroid tissue (not recorded which). V is TRBV20-1 and J is TRBJ2-5; possibly TRBD1 for D (7 bases). This chain's CDR3 is CSASDREVGETQYF. The CDR3 DNA sequence: TGCAGTGCTAGTGACAGGGAGGTCGGGGAGACCCAGTACTTC.